Listed below are T cell receptor beta chains from one sample, sequenced in a study of blood T cell repertoires in COVID-19. Profiling relied on immunoSEQ multiplex PCR, and the TCRdb table lists in-frame clones only, not all of them. The repertoire holds some 250,000 clones, with 81% as singletons. Sequencing was done on a sample of peripheral blood. These receptors originate from an elderly woman with acute or convalescent COVID-19. Both conserved end residues are part of each CDR3. A D gene is named only where the DNA matches it firmly. Clone size is not always given. Where it is, it says once, few, many or a class for expanded clones.

TRBV30	-	TRBJ2-6	TRBD1	18	CAWGLPGQGPSGANVLTF	TGTGCCTGGGGACTTCCGGGACAGGGACCCTCTGGGGCCAACGTCCTGACTTTC
TRBV5-1	-	TRBJ2-2	-	15	CASSSSNEGTGELFF	TGCGCCAGCAGCTCGTCCAACGAGGGCACCGGGGAGCTGTTTTTT
TRBV6-6	-	TRBJ1-1	-	14	CASGPAGSNTEAFF	TGTGCCAGCGGCCCGGCGGGGAGTAACACTGAAGCTTTCTTT
TRBV14	-	TRBJ1-2	-	14	CASSQEAGLSSYTF	TGTGCCAGCAGCCAAGAAGCCGGTTTAAGCAGCTACACCTTC
TRBV19	-	TRBJ2-7	-	12	CASSMLGGEQYF	TGTGCCAGTAGTATGCTAGGGGGAGAGCAGTACTTC
TRBV7-9	-	TRBJ1-1	TRBD1	13	CASSPGTGVEAFF	TGTGCCAGCAGCCCAGGGACAGGGGTTGAAGCTTTCTTT
TRBV3-1/TRBV3-2	-	TRBJ1-4	-	16	CASSQDYGATNEKLFF	TGTGCCAGCAGCCAAGATTACGGGGCAACTAATGAAAAACTGTTTTTT
TRBV7-2	-	TRBJ1-1	-	14	CASSRLVGGTEAFF	TGTGCCAGCAGCCGTCTAGTAGGCGGAACTGAAGCTTTCTTT
TRBV5-1	few	TRBJ2-7	TRBD2	14	CASRKERGPYEQYF	TGCGCCAGCAGAAAGGAGCGGGGTCCCTACGAGCAGTACTTC
TRBV19	-	TRBJ1-6	-	15	CASSKETGPGSPLHF	TGTGCCAGTAGTAAAGAGACAGGTCCGGGGTCACCCCTCCACTTT
TRBV3-1/TRBV3-2	-	TRBJ2-7	TRBD2	15	CASSRGTSALYEQYF	TGTGCCAGCAGCCGAGGGACTAGCGCTCTCTACGAGCAGTACTTC
TRBV2	-	TRBJ1-2	-	14	CASSGQVPNYGYTF	TGTGCCAGCAGTGGACAAGTACCTAACTATGGCTACACCTTC
TRBV7-8	-	TRBJ1-4	TRBD1	15	CASSPDRGSGEKLFF	TGTGCCAGCAGCCCTGACAGGGGGTCGGGTGAAAAACTGTTTTTT
TRBV5-1	-	TRBJ2-3	TRBD2	17	CASSFNLASGSTDTQYF	TGCGCCAGCAGCTTTAACTTGGCTAGCGGCAGCACAGATACGCAGTATTTT
TRBV18	once	TRBJ1-4	-	16	CASSQNPTGPGEKLFF	TGTGCCAGCTCCCAAAACCCCACAGGACCAGGTGAAAAACTGTTTTTT
TRBV20-1	-	TRBJ2-7	-	13	CSASTRLRDEQYF	TGCAGTGCCAGTACTAGGCTTCGGGACGAGCAGTACTTC
TRBV19	-	TRBJ1-4	TRBD1	15	CASRIQQGINEKLFF	TGTGCCAGTAGGATCCAACAGGGGATCAATGAAAAACTGTTTTTT
TRBV29-1	-	TRBJ2-7	TRBD1	14	CSVSGQGAYYEQYF	TGCAGCGTTTCGGGACAGGGGGCCTACTACGAGCAGTACTTC
TRBV7-2	-	TRBJ2-3	TRBD1	16	CASSLAGTGGTDTQYF	TGTGCCAGCAGCTTAGCCGGGACAGGGGGGACAGATACGCAGTATTTT
TRBV7-3	once	TRBJ2-1	TRBD2	16	CASSRLAGTGYNEQFF	TGTGCCAGCAGCCGACTAGCGGGGACGGGTTACAATGAGCAGTTCTTC
TRBV9	-	TRBJ2-1	TRBD2	14	CASSESGRYNEQFF	TGTGCCAGCAGCGAAAGCGGGAGGTACAATGAGCAGTTCTTC
TRBV6-5	-	TRBJ2-1	-	15	CASSPLGLSYNEQFF	TGTGCCAGCAGTCCCTTGGGACTCTCCTACAATGAGCAGTTCTTC
TRBV5-4	-	TRBJ1-6	TRBD1	16	CASSLVWTGGESPLHF	TGTGCCAGCAGCTTGGTCTGGACAGGGGGCGAATCACCCCTCCACTTT
TRBV6-4	-	TRBJ2-3	-	14	CASSDSSATDTQYF	TGTGCCAGCAGTGACTCGAGTGCCACAGATACGCAGTATTTT
TRBV5-6	-	TRBJ2-6	-	15	CASSLGRGGANVLTF	TGTGCCAGCAGTCTGGGGCGGGGTGGGGCCAACGTCCTGACTTTC
TRBV19	-	TRBJ1-2	-	12	CASSYRDYGYTF	TGTGCCAGTAGTTACAGGGACTATGGCTACACCTTC